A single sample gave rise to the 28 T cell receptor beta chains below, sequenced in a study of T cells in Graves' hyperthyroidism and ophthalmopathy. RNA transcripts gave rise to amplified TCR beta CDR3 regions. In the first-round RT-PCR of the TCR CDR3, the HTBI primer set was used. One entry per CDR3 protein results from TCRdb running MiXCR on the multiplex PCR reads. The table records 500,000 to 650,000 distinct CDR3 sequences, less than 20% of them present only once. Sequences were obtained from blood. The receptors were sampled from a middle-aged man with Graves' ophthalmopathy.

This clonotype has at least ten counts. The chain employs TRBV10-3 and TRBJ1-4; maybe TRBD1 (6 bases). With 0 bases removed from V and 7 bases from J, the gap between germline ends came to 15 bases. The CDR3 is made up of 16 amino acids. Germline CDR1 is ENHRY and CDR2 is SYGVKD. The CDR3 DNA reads TGTGCCATCAGTGAGTCGACGGGGGGGGCTGGTGAAAAACTGTTTTTT. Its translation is CAISESTGGAGEKLFF.

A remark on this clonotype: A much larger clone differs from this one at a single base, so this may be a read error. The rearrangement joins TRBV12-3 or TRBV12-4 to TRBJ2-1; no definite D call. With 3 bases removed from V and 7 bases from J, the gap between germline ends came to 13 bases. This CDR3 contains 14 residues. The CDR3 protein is CASSLISNGNEQFF. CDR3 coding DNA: TGTGCCAGCAGTTTGATAAGCAATGGGAATGAGCAGTTCTTC.

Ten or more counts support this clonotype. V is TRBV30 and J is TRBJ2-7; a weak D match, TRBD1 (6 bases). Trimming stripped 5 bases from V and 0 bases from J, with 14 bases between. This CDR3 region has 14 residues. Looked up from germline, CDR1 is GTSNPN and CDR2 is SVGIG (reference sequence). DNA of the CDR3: TGTGCCTGGGGGGACGGGACACCCTCCTACGAGCAGTACTTC. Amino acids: CAWGDGTPSYEQYF.

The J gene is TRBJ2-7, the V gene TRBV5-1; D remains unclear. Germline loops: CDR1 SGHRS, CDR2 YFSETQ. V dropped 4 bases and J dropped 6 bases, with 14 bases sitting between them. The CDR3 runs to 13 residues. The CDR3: CASSPGFFPEQYF. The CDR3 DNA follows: TGCGCCAGCAGCCCCGGGTTTTTTCCCGAGCAGTACTTC.

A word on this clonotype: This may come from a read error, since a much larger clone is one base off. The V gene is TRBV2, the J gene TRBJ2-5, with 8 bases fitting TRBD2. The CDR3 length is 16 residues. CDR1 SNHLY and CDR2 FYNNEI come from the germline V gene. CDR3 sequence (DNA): TGCGCCAGCAGTGACCCGGGACTAGTCGCCGAAGAGACCCAGTACTTC. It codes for CASSDPGLVAEETQYF. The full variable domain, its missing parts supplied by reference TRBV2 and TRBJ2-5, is EPEVTQTPSHQVTQMGQEVILRCVPISNHLYFYWYRQILGQKVEFLVSFYNNEISEKSEIFDDQFSVERPDGSNFTLKIRSTKLEDSAMYFCASSDPGLVAEETQYFGPGTRLLVL.

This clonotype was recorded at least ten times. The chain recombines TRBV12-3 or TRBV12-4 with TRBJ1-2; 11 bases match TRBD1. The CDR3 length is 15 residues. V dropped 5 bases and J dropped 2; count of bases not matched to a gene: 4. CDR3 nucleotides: TGTGCCAGCAGTCAAAGGGACAGGGGGAACTATGGCTACACCTTC. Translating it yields CASSQRDRGNYGYTF.

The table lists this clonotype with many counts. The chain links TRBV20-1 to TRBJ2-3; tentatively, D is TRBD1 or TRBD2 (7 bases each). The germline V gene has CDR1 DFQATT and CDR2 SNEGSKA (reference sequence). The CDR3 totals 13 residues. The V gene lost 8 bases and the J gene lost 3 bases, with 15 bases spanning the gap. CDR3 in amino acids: CSTGDYFTDTQYF. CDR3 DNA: TGCAGTACAGGGGACTACTTTACAGATACGCAGTATTTT.

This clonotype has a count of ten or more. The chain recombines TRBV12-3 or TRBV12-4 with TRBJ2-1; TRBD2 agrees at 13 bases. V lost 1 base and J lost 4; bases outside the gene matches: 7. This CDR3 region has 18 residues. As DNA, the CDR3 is TGTGCCAGCAGTTTAGACCGACTAGCGGGAGGTAGTTACAATGAGCAGTTCTTC. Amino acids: CASSLDRLAGGSYNEQFF.

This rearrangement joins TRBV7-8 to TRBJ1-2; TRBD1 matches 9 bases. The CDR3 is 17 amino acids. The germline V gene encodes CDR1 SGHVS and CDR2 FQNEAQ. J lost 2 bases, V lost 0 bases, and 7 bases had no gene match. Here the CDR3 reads CASSLAGATGGNYGYTF. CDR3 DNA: TGTGCCAGCAGCTTAGCTGGGGCGACAGGGGGAAACTATGGCTACACCTTC.

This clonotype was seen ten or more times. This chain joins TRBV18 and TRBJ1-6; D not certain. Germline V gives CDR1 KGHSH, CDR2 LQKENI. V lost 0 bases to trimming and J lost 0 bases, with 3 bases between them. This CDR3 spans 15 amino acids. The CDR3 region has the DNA TGTGCCAGCTCACCACCGAGCTCCTATAATTCACCCCTCCACTTT. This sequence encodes CASSPPSSYNSPLHF.

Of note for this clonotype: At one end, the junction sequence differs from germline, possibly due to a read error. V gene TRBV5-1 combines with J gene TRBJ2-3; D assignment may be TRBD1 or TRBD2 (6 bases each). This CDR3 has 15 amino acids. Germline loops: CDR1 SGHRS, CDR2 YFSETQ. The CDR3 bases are TGTGCCAGCAGCCCCCGGGGGCGGCGGGGTGATACGCAGTATTTT. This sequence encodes CASSPRGRRGDTQYF.

As DNA, the CDR3 is TGCGCCAGCAGCTGGGGACAGCTTAATGAAAAACTGTTTTTT. It yields the protein CASSWGQLNEKLFF. This sequence joins TRBV5-1 and TRBJ1-4; 7 positions match TRBD1. CDR1 is SGHRS, CDR2 YFSETQ, per germline. Trimming removed 3 bases from V and 4 bases from J; junction bases left unmatched: 3. This CDR3 is built from 14 residues.

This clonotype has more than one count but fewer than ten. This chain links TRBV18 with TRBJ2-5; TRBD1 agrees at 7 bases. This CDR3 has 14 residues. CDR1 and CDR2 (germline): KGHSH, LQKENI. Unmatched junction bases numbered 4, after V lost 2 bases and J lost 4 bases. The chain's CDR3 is CASSPSTGRETQYF. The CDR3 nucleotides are TGTGCCAGCTCACCATCGACAGGGCGAGAGACCCAGTACTTC.

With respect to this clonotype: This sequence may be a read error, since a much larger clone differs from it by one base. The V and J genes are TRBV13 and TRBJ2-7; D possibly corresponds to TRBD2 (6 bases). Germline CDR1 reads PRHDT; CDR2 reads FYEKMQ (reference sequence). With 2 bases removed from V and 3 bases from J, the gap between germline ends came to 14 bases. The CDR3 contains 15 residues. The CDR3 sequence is CASSLFSGGNYEQYF. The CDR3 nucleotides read TGTGCCAGCAGCTTATTCTCCGGGGGAAACTACGAGCAGTACTTC.

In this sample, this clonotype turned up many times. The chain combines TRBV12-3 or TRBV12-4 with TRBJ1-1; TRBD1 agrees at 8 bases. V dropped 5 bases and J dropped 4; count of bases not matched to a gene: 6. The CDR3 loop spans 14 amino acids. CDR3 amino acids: CASSGTGGVTEAFF. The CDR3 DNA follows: TGTGCCAGCAGTGGGACAGGAGGCGTCACTGAAGCTTTCTTT.

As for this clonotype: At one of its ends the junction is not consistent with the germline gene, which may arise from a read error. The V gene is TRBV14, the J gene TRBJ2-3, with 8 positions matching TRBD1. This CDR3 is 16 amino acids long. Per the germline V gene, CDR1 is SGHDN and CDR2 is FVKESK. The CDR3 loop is CASGQGVRGLANTQYF. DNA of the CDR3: TGTGCCAGCGGCCAAGGAGTCAGGGGGCTGGCGAATACGCAGTATTTT.

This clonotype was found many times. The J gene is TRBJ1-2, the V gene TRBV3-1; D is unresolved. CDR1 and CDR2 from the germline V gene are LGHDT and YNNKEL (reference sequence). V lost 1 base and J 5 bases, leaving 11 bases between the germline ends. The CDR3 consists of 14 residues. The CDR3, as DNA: TGTGCCAGCAGCCAAGGGCGCGGCAGTTATGGCTACACCTTC. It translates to CASSQGRGSYGYTF.

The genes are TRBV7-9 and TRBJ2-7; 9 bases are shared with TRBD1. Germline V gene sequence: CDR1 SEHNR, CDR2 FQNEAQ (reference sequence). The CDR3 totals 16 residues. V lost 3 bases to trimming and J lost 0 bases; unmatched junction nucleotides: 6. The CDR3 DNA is TGTGCCAGCAGCTTGACAGGGGGGTTAAGCTCCTACGAGCAGTACTTC. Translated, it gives CASSLTGGLSSYEQYF.

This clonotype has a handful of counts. DNA for the CDR3: TGTGCCATCAGTGAGTCGACAGGGCACTACGAGCAGTACTTC. Protein product: CAISESTGHYEQYF. The genes are TRBV10-3 and TRBJ2-7; 7 bases fit TRBD1. Per germline, CDR1 ENHRY and CDR2 SYGVKD. The CDR3 has 14 residues. The J segment lost 3 bases and the V segment lost 0 bases, leaving 2 bases of the junction unmatched.

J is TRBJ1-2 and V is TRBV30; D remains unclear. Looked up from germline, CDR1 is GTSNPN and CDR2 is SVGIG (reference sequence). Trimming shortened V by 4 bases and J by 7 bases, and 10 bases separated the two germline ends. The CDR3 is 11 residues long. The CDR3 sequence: CAWTLSSGYTF. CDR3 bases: TGTGCCTGGACGCTCTCAAGTGGCTACACCTTC.

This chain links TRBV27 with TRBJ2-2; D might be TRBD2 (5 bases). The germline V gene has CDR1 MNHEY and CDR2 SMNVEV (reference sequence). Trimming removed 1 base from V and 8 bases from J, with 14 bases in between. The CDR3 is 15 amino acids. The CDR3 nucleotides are TGTGCCAGCAGTTTATTCCCTCTACTAGTTGGGGAGCTGTTTTTT. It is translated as CASSLFPLLVGELFF.

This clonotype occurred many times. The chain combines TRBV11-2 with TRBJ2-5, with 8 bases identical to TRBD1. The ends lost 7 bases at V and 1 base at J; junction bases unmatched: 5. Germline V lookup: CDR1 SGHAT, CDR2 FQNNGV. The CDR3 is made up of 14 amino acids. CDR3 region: CASTKDRVQETQYF. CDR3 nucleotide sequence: TGTGCCAGCACCAAGGACAGGGTCCAAGAGACCCAGTACTTC.

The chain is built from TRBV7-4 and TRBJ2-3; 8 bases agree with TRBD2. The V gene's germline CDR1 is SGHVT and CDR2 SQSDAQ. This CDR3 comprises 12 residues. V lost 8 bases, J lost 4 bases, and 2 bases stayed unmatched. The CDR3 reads CASGRGADTQYF. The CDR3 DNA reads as TGTGCCAGCGGGCGGGGGGCAGATACGCAGTATTTT.

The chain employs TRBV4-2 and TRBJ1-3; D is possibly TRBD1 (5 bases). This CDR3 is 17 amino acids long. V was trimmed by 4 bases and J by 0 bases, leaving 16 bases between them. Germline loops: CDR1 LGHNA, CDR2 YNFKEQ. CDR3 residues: CASSPRGVASSGNTIYF. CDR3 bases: TGTGCCAGCAGCCCCCGGGGGGTCGCGAGCTCTGGAAACACCATATATTTT.

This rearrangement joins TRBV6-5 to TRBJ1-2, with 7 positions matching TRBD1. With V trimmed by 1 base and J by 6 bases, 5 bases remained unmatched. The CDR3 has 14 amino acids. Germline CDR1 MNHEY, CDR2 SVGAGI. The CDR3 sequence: CASSYFGTVNGYTF. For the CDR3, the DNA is TGTGCCAGCAGTTACTTTGGGACAGTAAATGGCTACACCTTC.

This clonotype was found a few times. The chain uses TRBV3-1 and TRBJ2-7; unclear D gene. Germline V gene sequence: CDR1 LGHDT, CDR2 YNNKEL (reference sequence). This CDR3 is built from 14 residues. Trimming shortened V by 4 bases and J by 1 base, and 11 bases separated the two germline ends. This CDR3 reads CASSPYYQSYEQYF. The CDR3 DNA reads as TGTGCCAGCAGCCCCTACTACCAATCCTACGAGCAGTACTTC.

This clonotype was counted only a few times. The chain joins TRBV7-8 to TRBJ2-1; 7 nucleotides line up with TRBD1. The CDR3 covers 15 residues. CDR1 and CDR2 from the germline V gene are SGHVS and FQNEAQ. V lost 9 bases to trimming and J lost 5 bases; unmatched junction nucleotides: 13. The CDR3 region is CASSMPPDRHNEQFF. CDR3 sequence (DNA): TGTGCCAGTAGTATGCCCCCGGACAGGCACAATGAGCAGTTCTTC. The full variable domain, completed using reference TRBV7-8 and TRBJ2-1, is GAGVSQSPRYKVAKRGQDVALRCDPISGHVSLFWYQQALGQGPEFLTYFQNEAQLDKSGLPSDRFFAERPEGSVSTLKIQRTQQEDSAVYLCASSMPPDRHNEQFFGPGTRLTVL.

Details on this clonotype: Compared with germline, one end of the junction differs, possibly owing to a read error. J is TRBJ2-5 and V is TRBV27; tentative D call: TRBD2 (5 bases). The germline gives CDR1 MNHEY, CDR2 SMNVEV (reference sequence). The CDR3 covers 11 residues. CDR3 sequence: CASSFRGHSIF. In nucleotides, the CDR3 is TGTGCCAGCAGTTTTAGAGGGCACAGTATCTTC.